This T cell receptor (beta chain) was sequenced for a study of blood T cells in healthy people across ages. Each donor supplied approximately 10 milliliters of peripheral blood. Total RNA extraction produced at least 5.5 micrograms (per sample) for the study. As to this clonotype: What it recognizes is unknown. The junction and the germline gene differ at one end; a read error may be behind it.

This CDR3 has 15 amino acids. Germline V gene data show CDR1 as MDHEN and CDR2 as SYDVKM. The use of a sample-barcoded 5' primer and a J-beta primer mix characterized a second PCR of roughly 6 to 11 cycles. TCRdb passed the 5' RACE reads through MiXCR, listing each CDR3 protein once. The repertoire has around 1.5 million distinct CDR3 sequences, roughly 32% of them found once; the top ten carry about 11%. General study points: TCR beta diversity per million T cells fell roughly linearly with age.

Sequencing was performed on blood. The sequence came from a woman aged 25 to 45 in good health. V usage is TRBV28 and J usage is TRBJ2-7; D gene ambiguous. CDR3: CASSFSAERSYEQDF. The CDR3 region has the DNA TGTGCCAGCAGTTTTTCCGCGGAGAGGTCCTACGAGCAGGACTTC.